Listed below are T cell receptor beta chains from one sample, sequenced in a study of blood T cell repertoires in COVID-19. Here immunoSEQ multiplex PCR was the method, and the copy in TCRdb shows in-frame clones only, minus some. The sample shows roughly 80,000 clones, around four fifths of them seen only once. Material: peripheral blood. The receptors were gathered from a human donor in a cohort sampled during active COVID-19. Both conserved end residues are part of each CDR3. A D gene is named only where the DNA matches it firmly. Size is stated for part of the rows, as once, few or many counts, or as a class when the clone is expanded.

15 | TRBJ2-2 | TRBV5-4 | NA | NA | TGTGCCAGCAGCCCTCAGGGTGCGAACACCGGGGAGCTGTTTTTT | CASSPQGANTGELFF
16 | TRBJ1-2 | TRBV19 | NA | TRBD1 | TGTGCCAGTAGCTCTTTCGGGGGACAGGGTCCCACGAGGGTGAGCTTC | CASSSFGGQGPTRVSF
14 | TRBJ1-1 | TRBV2 | NA | NA | TGTGCCAGCAGTCAGCGACAGGAGAACACTGAAGCTTTCTTT | CASSQRQENTEAFF
13 | TRBJ1-6 | TRBV7-9 | NA | NA | TGTGCCAGCAGCTTGCAGGGAGGGTCACCCCTCCACTTT | CASSLQGGSPLHF
14 | TRBJ1-1 | TRBV7-2 | NA | NA | TGTGCCAGCGGGCTAATAGGGGGTGCCACTGAAGCTTTCTTT | CASGLIGGATEAFF
14 | TRBJ2-7 | TRBV7-6 | NA | TRBD1 | TGTGCCAGCAGCCACAGGGGCAGCTCCTACGAGCAGTACTTC | CASSHRGSSYEQYF
15 | TRBJ2-3 | TRBV18 | NA | TRBD1 | TGTGCCAGCTCACCACCGACAGGGGGCACAGATACGCAGTATTTT | CASSPPTGGTDTQYF
13 | TRBJ2-2 | TRBV29-1 | once | NA | TGCAGCGTTGGAATAGCGACCACCGGGGAGCTGTTTTTT | CSVGIATTGELFF
14 | TRBJ1-6 | TRBV3-1/TRBV3-2 | NA | NA | TGTGCCAGCAGCCAGAGTTGGGGGGATTCACCCCTCCACTTT | CASSQSWGDSPLHF
19 | TRBJ2-1 | TRBV7-9 | NA | TRBD2 | TGTGCCAGCAGCCCCCCCGGGACTAGCGGTATTTTATCGAGTCGGGAGCAGTTCTTC | CASSPPGTSGILSSREQFF
13 | TRBJ2-3 | TRBV24-1 | NA | NA | TGTGCCACCAGTGATGTAGGCACAGATACGCAGTATTTT | CATSDVGTDTQYF
15 | TRBJ1-2 | TRBV19 | few | TRBD1 | TGTGCCAGTAGTGACCCGGGACAGGGGGCAAATGGCTACACCTTC | CASSDPGQGANGYTF
19 | TRBJ2-1 | TRBV27 | NA | TRBD2 | TGTGCCAGCAGTTTGGGGAAGAGGGGACTAGCGGGTGAGGAAGGTGAGCAGTTCTTC | CASSLGKRGLAGEEGEQFF
13 | TRBJ1-1 | TRBV28 | NA | TRBD1 | TGTGCCAGCAGTTCCTACAGGGGAGCGGGAGCTTTCTTT | CASSSYRGAGAFF
14 | TRBJ1-4 | TRBV19 | NA | NA | TGTGCCAGTACCCCTCCGGGAAATAATGAAAAACTGTTTTTT | CASTPPGNNEKLFF
14 | TRBJ2-7 | TRBV5-1 | few | NA | TGCGCCAGCAGCTTGGACAGGTTTCCCTACGAGCAGTACTTC | CASSLDRFPYEQYF
20 | TRBJ1-5 | TRBV14 | NA | NA | TGTGCCAGCAGCCGAGACCCGGGACAACTTCGTACCTATAGCAATCAGCCCCAGCATTTT | CASSRDPGQLRTYSNQPQHF
16 | TRBJ2-1 | TRBV19 | NA | NA | TGTGCCAGTAGACCTCAGGGGCTTCAATCATACAATGAGCAGTTCTTC | CASRPQGLQSYNEQFF
12 | TRBJ2-7 | TRBV5-1 | NA | NA | TGCGCCAGCAGCTTAGGGGGTTACGAGCAGTACTTC | CASSLGGYEQYF
13 | TRBJ1-5 | TRBV19 | NA | NA | TGTGCCAGTGGGCTGGGGGGGAATCAGCCCCAGCATTTT | CASGLGGNQPQHF
17 | TRBJ2-3 | TRBV5-4 | NA | TRBD1 | TGTGCCAGCAGCTTACCCCTCCAGGGGGCAGGCACAGATACGCAGTATTTT | CASSLPLQGAGTDTQYF
12 | TRBJ1-1 | TRBV29-1 | NA | NA | TGCAGCGTTTACAGGAGAAACACTGAAGCTTTCTTT | CSVYRRNTEAFF
13 | TRBJ1-3 | TRBV7-9 | NA | NA | TGTGCCAGCTTCGAGAGCTCTGGAAACACCATATATTTT | CASFESSGNTIYF
18 | TRBJ1-4 | TRBV7-2 | NA | NA | TGTGCCAGCAGCTTAGTGGGCCAGGGGCTTGCAACTAATGAAAAACTGTTTTTT | CASSLVGQGLATNEKLFF
16 | TRBJ2-5 | TRBV5-1 | NA | TRBD1 | TGCGCCAGCAGCGCTTCCGGGACAGGGGACCAAGAGACCCAGTACTTC | CASSASGTGDQETQYF
15 | TRBJ1-5 | TRBV4-1 | NA | NA | TGCGCCAGCAGCCCTGTCGAGTATAGCAATCAGCCCCAGCATTTT | CASSPVEYSNQPQHF
13 | TRBJ1-1 | TRBV2 | NA | TRBD1 | TGTGCCAGCAGCCTCCAGGGGGTGACTGAAGCTTTCTTT | CASSLQGVTEAFF
16 | TRBJ2-5 | TRBV7-2 | few | NA | TGTGCCAGCAGCTTAGGAGGAGGGGGCGTGGTAGGGACCCAGTACTTC | CASSLGGGGVVGTQYF
14 | TRBJ2-2 | TRBV10-3 | few | TRBD2 | TGTGCCATCAGTGGGACTAGCGAGACCGGGGAGCTGTTTTTT | CAISGTSETGELFF
15 | TRBJ2-1 | TRBV11-3 | few | TRBD2 | TGTGCCAGCAGCCAATTAGCGGGCTCCTACAATGAGCAGTTCTTC | CASSQLAGSYNEQFF